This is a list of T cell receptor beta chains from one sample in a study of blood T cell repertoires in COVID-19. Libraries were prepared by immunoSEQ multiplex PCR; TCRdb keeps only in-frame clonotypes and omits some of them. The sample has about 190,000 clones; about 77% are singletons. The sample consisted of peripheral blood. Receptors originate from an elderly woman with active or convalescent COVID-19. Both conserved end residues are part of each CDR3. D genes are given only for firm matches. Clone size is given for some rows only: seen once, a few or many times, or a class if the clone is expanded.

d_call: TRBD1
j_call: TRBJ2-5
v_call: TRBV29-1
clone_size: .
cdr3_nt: TGCAGCGTAGTTTACAGGGGAGAAGAGACCCAGTACTTC
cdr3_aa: CSVVYRGEETQYF

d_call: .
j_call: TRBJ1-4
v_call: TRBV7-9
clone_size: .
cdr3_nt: TGTGCCAGCAGCCCTGGGGGCAGGGAAAAACTGTTTTTT
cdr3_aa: CASSPGGREKLFF

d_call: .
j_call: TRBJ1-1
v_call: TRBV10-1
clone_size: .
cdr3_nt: TGCGCCAGCAGTGAAGTAGTGGACACTGAAGCTTTCTTT
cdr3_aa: CASSEVVDTEAFF

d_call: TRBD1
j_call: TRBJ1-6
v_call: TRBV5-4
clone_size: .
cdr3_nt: TGTGCCAGCAGCCCGGTCCCGGGACAGGGACGGGGGTCACCCCTCCACTTT
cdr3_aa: CASSPVPGQGRGSPLHF

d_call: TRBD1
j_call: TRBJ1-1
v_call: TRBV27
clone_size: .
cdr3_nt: TGTGCCAGCAGTTTCAGTCTGGGACAGACTGAAGCTTTCTTT
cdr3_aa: CASSFSLGQTEAFF

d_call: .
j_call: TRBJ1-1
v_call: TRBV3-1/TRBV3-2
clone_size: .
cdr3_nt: TGTGCCAGCAGCCTCCACAAGTTTGAAGCTTTCTTT
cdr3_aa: CASSLHKFEAFF

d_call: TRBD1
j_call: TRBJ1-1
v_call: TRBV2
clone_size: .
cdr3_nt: TGTGCCAGCAGCTTAGACAGGGTTAACACAGAAGCTTTCTTT
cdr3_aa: CASSLDRVNTEAFF

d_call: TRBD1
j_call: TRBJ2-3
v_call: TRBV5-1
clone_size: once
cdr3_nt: TGCGCCAGCAGCTTGGGACAGGGTTTAACAGATACGCAGTATTTT
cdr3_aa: CASSLGQGLTDTQYF

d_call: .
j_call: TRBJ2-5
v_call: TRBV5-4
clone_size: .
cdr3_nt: TGTGCCAGCAGCTTCACAGGTGTCCAAGAGACCCAGTACTTC
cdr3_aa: CASSFTGVQETQYF

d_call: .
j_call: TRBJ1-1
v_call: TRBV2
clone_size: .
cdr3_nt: TGTGCCAGTACTGCGGAGGGGCGGGACACTGAAGCTTTCTTT
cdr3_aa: CASTAEGRDTEAFF

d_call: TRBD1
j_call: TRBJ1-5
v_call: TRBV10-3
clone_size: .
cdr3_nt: TGTGCCATCAGTGAGTCGGGGCAGGGGGTGTTAGATCAGCCCCAGCATTTT
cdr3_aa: CAISESGQGVLDQPQHF

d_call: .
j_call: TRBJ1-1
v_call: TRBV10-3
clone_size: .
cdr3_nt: TGTGCCATCACCTCGACCCAGGGGAACACTGAAGCTTTCTTT
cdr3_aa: CAITSTQGNTEAFF

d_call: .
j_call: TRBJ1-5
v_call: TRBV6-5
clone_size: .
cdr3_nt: TGTGCCACCAAGGAGGGCAATCAGCCCCAGCATTTT
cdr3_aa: CATKEGNQPQHF

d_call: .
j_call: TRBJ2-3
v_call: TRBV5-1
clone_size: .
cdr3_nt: TGCGCCAGCAGCCCCGGGGGCACAGATACGCAGTATTTT
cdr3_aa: CASSPGGTDTQYF

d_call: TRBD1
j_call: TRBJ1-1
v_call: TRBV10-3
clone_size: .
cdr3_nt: TGTGCCAGAAGACAGGGGGCGAACACTGAAGCTTTCTTT
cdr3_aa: CARRQGANTEAFF

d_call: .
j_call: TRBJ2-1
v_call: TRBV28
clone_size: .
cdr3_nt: TGTGCCAGCAGTTTAAGCCTAGCTGGTGAGCAGTTCTTC
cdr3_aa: CASSLSLAGEQFF

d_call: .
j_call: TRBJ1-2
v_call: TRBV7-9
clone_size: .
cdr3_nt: TGTGCCAGCAGCCCCGCGGGTGGGGTAACTAACTATGGCTACACCTTC
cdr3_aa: CASSPAGGVTNYGYTF

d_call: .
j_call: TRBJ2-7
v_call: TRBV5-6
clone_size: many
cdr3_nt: TGTGCCAGCAGCTTCCTAAGCTCCTACGAGCAGTACTTC
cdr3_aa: CASSFLSSYEQYF

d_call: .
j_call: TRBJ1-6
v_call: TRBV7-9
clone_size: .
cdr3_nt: TGTGCCAGCAGCCCGGGGGAGGGTAACCATAATTCACCCCTCCACTTT
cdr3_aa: CASSPGEGNHNSPLHF

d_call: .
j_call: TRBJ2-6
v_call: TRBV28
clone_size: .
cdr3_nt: TGTGCCAGCACCCACAGGTTTGACATATACTCTGGGGCCAACGTCCTGACTTTC
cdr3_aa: CASTHRFDIYSGANVLTF

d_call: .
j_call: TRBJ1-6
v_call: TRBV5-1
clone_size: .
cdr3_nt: TGCGCCAGCAGCTTGGGCAGGGCTGATAATTCACCCCTCCACTTT
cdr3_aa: CASSLGRADNSPLHF

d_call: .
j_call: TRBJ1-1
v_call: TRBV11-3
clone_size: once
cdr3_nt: TGTGCCAGCAGCTTGGGACCTACGGGGGCTGAAGCTTTCTTT
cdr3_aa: CASSLGPTGAEAFF

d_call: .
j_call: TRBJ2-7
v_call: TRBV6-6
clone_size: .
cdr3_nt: TGTGCCAGCAGACCTCCAGACACGACCTACGAGCAGTACTTC
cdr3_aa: CASRPPDTTYEQYF

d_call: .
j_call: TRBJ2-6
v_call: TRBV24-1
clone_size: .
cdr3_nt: TGTGCCACCAGCGCCTATTCTGGGGCCAACGTCCTGACTTTC
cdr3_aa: CATSAYSGANVLTF

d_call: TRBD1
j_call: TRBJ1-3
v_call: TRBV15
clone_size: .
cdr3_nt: TGTGCCACCAGCGGGCAGACAGGGGACGGAAACACCATATATTTT
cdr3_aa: CATSGQTGDGNTIYF

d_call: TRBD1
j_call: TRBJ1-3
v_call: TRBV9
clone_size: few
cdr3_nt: TGTGCCAGCAGCGAGAACAGGGGTTCTGGAAACACCATATATTTT
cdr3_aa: CASSENRGSGNTIYF

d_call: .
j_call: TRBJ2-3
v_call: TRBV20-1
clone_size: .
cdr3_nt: TGCAGTGCTACCCGACTAGATACGCAGTATTTT
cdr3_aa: CSATRLDTQYF

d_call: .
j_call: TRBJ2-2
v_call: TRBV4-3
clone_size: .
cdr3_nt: TGCGCCAGCAGCCAAGTTATAGGACAGAGCGGCGGGGAGCTGTTTTTT
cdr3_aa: CASSQVIGQSGGELFF

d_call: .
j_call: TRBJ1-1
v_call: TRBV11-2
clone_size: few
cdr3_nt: TGTGCCAGCAGCACAAGGAGGGATGCTTTCTTT
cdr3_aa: CASSTRRDAFF

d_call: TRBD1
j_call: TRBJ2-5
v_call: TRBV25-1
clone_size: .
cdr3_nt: TGTGCCAGCGAAGACAGGGGGCTCGAGACCCAGTACTTC
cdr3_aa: CASEDRGLETQYF

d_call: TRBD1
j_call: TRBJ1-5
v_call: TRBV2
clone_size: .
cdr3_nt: TGTGCCAGCCAGGGGGGACAGGGGCCTCAGCCCCAGCATTTT
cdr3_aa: CASQGGQGPQPQHF

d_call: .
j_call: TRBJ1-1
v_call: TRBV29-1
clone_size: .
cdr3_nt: TGCAGCGTTGAAGCTCCGGGTTTGGGGGGAACTGAAGCTTTCTTT
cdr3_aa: CSVEAPGLGGTEAFF

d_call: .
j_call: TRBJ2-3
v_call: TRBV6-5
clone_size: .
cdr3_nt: TGTGCCAGCAGTTCACCCCGGGGGAGCACAGATACGCAGTATTTT
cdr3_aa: CASSSPRGSTDTQYF

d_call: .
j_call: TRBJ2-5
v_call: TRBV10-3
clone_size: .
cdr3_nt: TGTGCCATCAGTGTAAGGGGCGGGAACCAAGAGACCCAGTACTTC
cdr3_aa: CAISVRGGNQETQYF

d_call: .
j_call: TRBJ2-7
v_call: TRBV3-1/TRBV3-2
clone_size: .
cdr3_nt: TGTGCCAGCAATAGTCCGGGGAGATACGAGCAGTACTTC
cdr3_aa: CASNSPGRYEQYF

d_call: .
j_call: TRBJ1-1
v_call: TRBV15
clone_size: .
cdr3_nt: TGTGCCACCAGCAGAGATCCACTGGGGGGCACTGAAGCTTTCTTT
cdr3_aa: CATSRDPLGGTEAFF

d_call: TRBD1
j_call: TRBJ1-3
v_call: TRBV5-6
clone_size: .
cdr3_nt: TGTGCCAGCAGCATCGGGACAGGGGCTGGAAACACCATATATTTT
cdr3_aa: CASSIGTGAGNTIYF

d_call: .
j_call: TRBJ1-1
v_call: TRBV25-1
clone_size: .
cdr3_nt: TGTGCCAGCAGTGAAATAGTGGGAGGTAGAGCTTTCTTT
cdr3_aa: CASSEIVGGRAFF

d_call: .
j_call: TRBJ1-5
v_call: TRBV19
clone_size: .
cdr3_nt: TGTGCCAGTAGCGTCAGGGGTAGCAGCAATCAGCCCCAGCATTTT
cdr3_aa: CASSVRGSSNQPQHF

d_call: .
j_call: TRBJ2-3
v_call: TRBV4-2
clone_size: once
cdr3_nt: TGTGCCAGCAGCCATGACTCCTTAGCGGCGACTAGCACAGATACGCAGTATTTT
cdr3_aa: CASSHDSLAATSTDTQYF

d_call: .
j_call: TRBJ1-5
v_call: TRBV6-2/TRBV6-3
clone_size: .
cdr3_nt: TGTGCCAGCAGTTACTCGACAGCACAGGGGCCCCAGCATTTT
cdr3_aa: CASSYSTAQGPQHF

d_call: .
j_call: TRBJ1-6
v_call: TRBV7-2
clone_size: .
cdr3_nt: TGTGCCAGCAGCTTCAAACAGGGCACGTCACCCCTCCACTTT
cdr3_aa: CASSFKQGTSPLHF

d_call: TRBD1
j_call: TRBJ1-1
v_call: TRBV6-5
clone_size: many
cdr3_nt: TGTGCCACACACAGGGGGCGTGGGAACACTGAAGCTTTCTTT
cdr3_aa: CATHRGRGNTEAFF

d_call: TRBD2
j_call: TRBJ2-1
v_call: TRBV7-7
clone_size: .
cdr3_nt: TGTGCTAGCAGCCAACTAGCGGGCTCCTACAATGAGCAGTTCTTC
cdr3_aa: CASSQLAGSYNEQFF